This T cell receptor beta chain was retrieved from a study of blood T cell repertoires in COVID-19. For the study at large: Acute and convalescent COVID-19 specimens originated in the United States, Italy and Spain. In each case, the material was cDNA or gDNA derived from T cells, B-cell-depleted T cells, or PBMCs.

Methods used by the authors: How many nucleated cells were present was estimated from reference gene primer amplification. Measured with immunoSEQ multiplex PCR; TCRdb has only the in-frame clones, and not every one. V and J calls plus clone size are reproduced from that table; the DNA served to infer D and trimming. The table lists 250,000 to 350,000 clones, roughly nine tenths of them singletons. Losses at the gene ends were 5 bases for V and 4 bases for J; bases not matched to a gene: 11. This CDR3 is 15 amino acids long. Germline values: CDR1 SGDLS, CDR2 YYNGEE. The chain recombines TRBV9 with TRBJ2-5; 7 bases agree with TRBD1. Sequencing input: peripheral blood. This clonotype was sampled from a woman between 50 and 59 years old who had recovered from COVID-19. CDR3 bases: TGTGCCAGCAGTAGAAACCCAGGGGGAACAGAGACCCAGTACTTC. Protein sequence: CASSRNPGGTETQYF.